This TCR beta chain was found in a study of T cells in Graves' hyperthyroidism and ophthalmopathy. To note about this clonotype: Its target is not known.

TCR beta CDR3 regions were amplified from RNA. A set of HTBI primers served as the primers for a first-round RT-PCR of the TCR CDR3. TCRdb re-called the multiplex PCR reads with MiXCR, one entry per CDR3 protein. Found here are around 600,000 distinct CDR3 sequences, 12% to 15% of them singletons; the top ten hold 7% to 9%. With V trimmed by 6 bases and J by 5 bases, 9 bases remained unmatched. The CDR3 is 14 residues long. Germline CDR1 MNHNS, CDR2 SASEGT. Disease lasting under 3 months, a NOSPECS grade of at least 4, and a Clinical Activity Score of at least 3 were features of the ophthalmopathy patients. Extraction of PBMCs used around 9.6 ml of fresh peripheral blood. Study results and caveats: Most thyroid clonotypes with frequency above 0.001 were detected in blood.

This clonotype was sampled from a woman under 30 with Graves' ophthalmopathy. V usage is TRBV6-1 and J usage is TRBJ2-7; 8 nucleotides match TRBD2. The sequenced sample was blood. The CDR3 DNA reads as TGTGCCAGCAGACGAGCGGGAGTTAAGAACGAGCAGTACTTC. Protein sequence: CASRRAGVKNEQYF.